The clone carrying this TCR beta chain was observed many times. What it recognizes is unknown. Amplification of TCR beta CDR3 regions was performed using RNA transcripts as template. A first-round RT-PCR of the TCR CDR3 used the HTBI primer set. TCRdb re-derived calls from the multiplex PCR reads in MiXCR, one entry per CDR3 protein. The profile shows about 600,000 distinct CDR3 sequences, 16% of them singletons. These data are taken from a study of T cells in Graves' hyperthyroidism and ophthalmopathy. Overall study results and limits: It was a median about 6 months before onset that the model predicted ophthalmopathy. Blood also showed most of the thyroid clonotypes that were expanded above 0.001.

V lost 2 bases to trimming and J lost 7 bases, with 21 bases between them. The CDR3 has 18 amino acids. Germline V gene data show CDR1 as MNHNY and CDR2 as SVGAGI (reference sequence). Reasons for excluding patients were uncontrolled infection, other autoimmune disease, pregnancy or lactation. PBMCs were obtained from over 8.5 ml fresh peripheral blood. The sample was blood. The gene calls are TRBV6-6 and TRBJ1-6; D gene uncertain. The TCR originated in a woman aged 35 to 49 with Graves' ophthalmopathy. The CDR3 is CASSYRRGVGTANSPLHF. Written as DNA, the CDR3 is TGTGCCAGCAGTTACCGTCGGGGAGTGGGAACGGCAAATTCACCCCTCCACTTT.